The 23 T cell receptor beta chains presented below share a single source sample, sequenced in a study of blood T cell repertoires in COVID-19 (TCRdb year 2020). The library came from the immunoSEQ multiplex PCR assay. TCRdb holds this immuneACCESS table with in-frame rearrangements only. Some clones are missing; in checked studies, unresolved V genes explain under half, and the rest has no known cause. The sample contains approximately 170,000 clones, around 80% of them found a single time. Roughly 8% of the sample lies in the top ten. The material sequenced was PBMCs or T cells enriched from blood (not recorded which). All receptors come from a woman between 50 and 59 years old who had recovered from COVID-19.

The chain has TRBV9 and TRBJ2-7; possibly TRBD1 for D (5 bases). Germline CDR1 and CDR2: SGDLS and YYNGEE. The length of the CDR3 is 18 residues. Between the trimmed V and J ends, which lost 0 bases and 0 bases, there was a span of 19 bases. The CDR3 reads CASSVAVVVRQFSYEQYF. CDR3 coding DNA: TGTGCCAGCAGCGTAGCTGTGGTGGTGAGACAGTTCTCCTACGAGCAGTACTTC.

The V call is TRBV18, the J call TRBJ2-7, with TRBD2 matching over 7 bases. Looked up from germline, CDR1 is KGHSH and CDR2 is LQKENI. The J segment lost 7 bases and the V segment lost 1 base, leaving 4 bases of the junction unmatched. This CDR3 comprises 13 residues. As DNA, the CDR3 is TGTGCCAGCTCACCACGCCTAGCGGAAGAGCAGTACTTC. Amino acid sequence: CASSPRLAEEQYF.

The chain links TRBV9 to TRBJ2-1; 9 nucleotides agree with TRBD1. Germline CDR1 SGDLS, CDR2 YYNGEE. This CDR3 contains 17 residues. V was pared by 2 bases and J by 7 bases, with 13 bases of the junction left unmatched. CDR3 coding DNA: TGTGCCAGCAGCGTTAACTTGCCGGGACAGGGAACTAATGAGCAGTTCTTC. Translated: CASSVNLPGQGTNEQFF.

The chain couples TRBV5-3 to TRBJ2-3; the D gene is possibly TRBD2 (6 bases). TRBV5-3 is flagged as an ORF with uncertain function. Trimming shortened V by 5 bases and J by 4 bases, and 11 bases separated the two germline ends. This CDR3 has 13 amino acids. CDR3 region: CARREGSADTQYF. Here the CDR3 DNA reads TGTGCCAGAAGGGAGGGTAGCGCAGATACGCAGTATTTT.

The V gene is TRBV4-1, the J gene TRBJ1-1; unclear D gene. The CDR3 loop spans 15 amino acids. Germline assignment: CDR1 MGHRA and CDR2 YSYEKL. The V end lost 0 bases, the J end lost 0 bases, and 8 bases lay between the germline ends. The CDR3 loop is CASSQEEEMNTEAFF. The DNA for the CDR3 is TGCGCCAGCAGCCAAGAGGAGGAGATGAACACTGAAGCTTTCTTT.

This chain links TRBV11-3 with TRBJ1-4; D is perhaps TRBD1 (5 bases). The germline gives CDR1 SGHNT, CDR2 YENEEA. The V end lost 5 bases, the J end lost 8 bases, and 15 bases lay between the germline ends. The CDR3 is 14 amino acids. DNA for the CDR3: TGTGCCAGCAGCGCCTCCAGGGAAGGAGAAAAACTGTTTTTT. It encodes CASSASREGEKLFF. Based on the CDR3 plus reference TRBV11-3 and TRBJ1-4, the full variable domain is EAGVVQSPRYKIIEKKQPVAFWCNPISGHNTLYWYLQNLGQGPELLIRYENEEAVDDSQLPKDRFSAERLKGVDSTLKIQPAELGDSAVYLCASSASREGEKLFFGSGTQLSVL.

As concerns this clone: Other DNA sequences of this sample code for an identical CDR3. This CDR3 reads CASSRGGRDTQYF. The DNA of the CDR3 is TGTGCCAGCAGTCGGGGGGGCCGGGATACGCAGTATTTT. This rearrangement joins TRBV12-3 or TRBV12-4 to TRBJ2-3; 8 bases are a match to TRBD2. The CDR3 covers 13 residues. The trim removed 5 bases at V and 6 bases at J, leaving 4 bases unmatched.

The V gene is TRBV7-3, the J gene TRBJ2-1; 7 nucleotides agree with TRBD2. The germline CDR1 and CDR2 sequences are SGHTA and FQGTGA. The V and J ends lost 4 bases and 5 bases, in that order; junction bases with no gene match: 2. CDR3 length: 13 residues. The CDR3 bases are TGTGCCAGCAGCTCCGGGACTAACAATGAGCAGTTCTTC. As protein: CASSSGTNNEQFF.

This clone is a singleton in its sample. As DNA, the CDR3 is TGTGCCAGTACCCTCGACAGGGAAGCTTTCTTT. Its protein product is CASTLDREAFF. V is TRBV19 and J is TRBJ1-1, with D possibly TRBD1 on 6 matching bases. The CDR3 has 11 residues. V dropped 7 bases and J dropped 8 bases, with 11 bases sitting between them. Germline-derived CDR1 and CDR2 are LNHDA and SQIVND (reference sequence).

The chain recombines TRBV6-6 with TRBJ2-7; 8 bases are shared with TRBD1. CDR1 is MNHNY and CDR2 is SVGAGI in the germline V gene (reference sequence). Trimming at V came to 7 bases and at J to 12 bases, leaving 11 bases not matched to a gene. The CDR3 is made up of 12 amino acids. This CDR3 reads CASNLQDRELYF. In DNA form, the CDR3 reads TGTGCCAGCAACTTACAGGACAGGGAATTGTACTTC.

This clone was seen just once. This chain links TRBV6-5 with TRBJ1-5; 7 positions match TRBD1. After removal of 7 bases from V and 5 bases from J, the junction contained 5 bases not matched to a gene. The CDR3 totals 13 residues. Germline V gives CDR1 MNHEY, CDR2 SVGAGI. In DNA form, the CDR3 reads TGTGCCAGCAACAACAGGGGCTATCAGCCCCAGCATTTT. Amino acids: CASNNRGYQPQHF.

V is TRBV29-1 and J is TRBJ1-5; maybe TRBD1 (6 bases). CDR3 length: 13 amino acids. The V gene's germline CDR1 is SQVTM and CDR2 ANQGSEA. The V and J ends lost 5 bases and 5 bases respectively, with 13 bases between them. Written as DNA, the CDR3 is TGCAGCGTTCAACTGGACAGATATCAGCCCCAGCATTTT. Amino acid sequence: CSVQLDRYQPQHF. Drawing the rest from reference TRBV29-1 and TRBJ1-5, the complete variable domain is SAVISQKPSRDICQRGTSLTIQCQVDSQVTMMFWYRQQPGQSLTLIATANQGSEATYESGFVIDKFPISRPNLTFSTLTVSNMSPEDSSIYLCSVQLDRYQPQHFGDGTRLSIL.

This sequence joins TRBV3-1 (or the pseudogene TRBV3-2) and TRBJ2-2; 7 bases match TRBD2. V shed 4 bases and J 0 bases; nucleotides not matched to a gene: 2. The CDR3 has 15 residues. CDR1 and CDR2 from the germline V gene are LGHDT and YNNKEL (reference sequence). The CDR3 DNA reads TGTGCCAGCAGCCCACGGGGGGCGAACACCGGGGAGCTGTTTTTT. It is translated as CASSPRGANTGELFF.

V and J are TRBV3-1 (or the pseudogene TRBV3-2) and TRBJ2-1; 11 bases line up with TRBD2. Germline CDR1 LGHDT, CDR2 YNNKEL (reference sequence). The CDR3 covers 16 residues. V dropped 4 bases and J dropped 6; count of bases not matched to a gene: 8. DNA for the CDR3: TGTGCCAGCAGCCTCTTAGCGGGGGGGCCTCTCAATGAGCAGTTCTTC. Its protein product is CASSLLAGGPLNEQFF.

The chain combines TRBV10-1 with TRBJ1-6, with TRBD1 matching over 8 bases. Germline-derived CDR1 and CDR2 are WNHNN and SYGVQD (reference sequence). The trim removed 2 bases at V and 7 bases at J, leaving 1 base unmatched. The CDR3 runs 14 residues. The CDR3 nucleotides read TGCGCCAGCAGTGAGACAGGGGGAAATTCACCCCTCCACTTT. It yields the protein CASSETGGNSPLHF.

The CDR3 region has the DNA TGTGCCAGCAGCTTGCCGGACAGCTACGAGCAGTACTTC. This translates into CASSLPDSYEQYF. The chain uses TRBV7-9 and TRBJ2-7, with D perhaps TRBD1 (6 bases). Germline values: CDR1 SEHNR, CDR2 FQNEAQ (reference sequence). Trimming shortened V by 3 bases and J by 3 bases, and 9 bases separated the two germline ends. CDR3 length equals 13 residues.

V and J are TRBV4-3 and TRBJ2-2, with TRBD2 matching over 8 bases. CDR1 is LGHNA and CDR2 is YSLEER in the germline V gene. V dropped 5 bases and J dropped 2; count of bases not matched to a gene: 16. This CDR3 is built from 19 residues. CDR3: CASSYKRGSALRNTGELFF. The DNA of the CDR3 is TGCGCCAGCAGCTACAAGCGGGGGTCAGCCCTCCGTAACACCGGGGAGCTGTTTTTT.

The CDR3 region is CASRPRDSSYEQYF. The CDR3 DNA sequence: TGTGCCAGCAGACCTCGGGACTCTTCCTACGAGCAGTACTTC. The chain uses TRBV27 and TRBJ2-7, with D perhaps matching TRBD2 (6 bases). Trimming stripped 6 bases from V and 1 base from J, with 13 bases between. CDR3 size: 14 residues. Germline assignment: CDR1 MNHEY and CDR2 SMNVEV (reference sequence).

The chain carries TRBV5-1 and TRBJ2-7, with a tentative D call TRBD2 (5 bases). Trimming stripped 1 base from V and 0 bases from J, with 14 bases between. CDR3 length equals 16 residues. Per germline, CDR1 SGHRS and CDR2 YFSETQ. The CDR3 DNA reads as TGCGCCAGCAGCTTGAATTGGGGTGGGAGCTCCTACGAGCAGTACTTC. It translates to CASSLNWGGSSYEQYF.

J is TRBJ1-2 and V is TRBV19, with D unresolved. Trimming took off 4 bases at V and 13 bases at J, with 19 bases between the two ends. The CDR3 consists of 13 residues. Germline V gives CDR1 LNHDA, CDR2 SQIVND (reference sequence). The CDR3 spells CASSTSNMVIVTF. The CDR3 region has the DNA TGTGCCAGTAGTACGTCTAATATGGTGATAGTCACCTTC.

The V call is TRBV5-6, the J call TRBJ1-6, with 7 bases matching TRBD1. The CDR3 runs 18 residues. In germline, CDR1 is SGHDT, CDR2 YYEEEE. The J segment lost 8 bases and the V segment lost 2 bases, leaving 16 bases of the junction unmatched. CDR3 protein: CASSFGGLRGRSDSPLHF. The CDR3, as DNA: TGTGCCAGCAGCTTTGGTGGCCTGAGGGGGCGTTCAGATTCACCCCTCCACTTT. The full variable domain, in which reference TRBV5-6 and TRBJ1-6 provide the parts outside the CDR3, is DAGVTQSPTHLIKTRGQQVTLRCSPKSGHDTVSWYQQALGQGPQFIFQYYEEEERQRGNFPDRFSGHQFPNYSSELNVNALLLGDSALYLCASSFGGLRGRSDSPLHFGNGTRLTVT.

The chain combines TRBV5-1 with TRBJ1-3, with TRBD1 matching over 8 bases. Looked up from germline, CDR1 is SGHRS and CDR2 is YFSETQ. V lost 4 bases, J lost 1 base, and 7 bases stayed unmatched. This CDR3 has 16 residues. The CDR3 nucleotides read TGCGCCAGCAGCGTGGACAGGGTTGCTTCTGGAAACACCATATATTTT. Amino acid sequence: CASSVDRVASGNTIYF.

The chain joins TRBV20-1 to TRBJ1-2; D not certain. Germline-derived CDR1 and CDR2 are DFQATT and SNEGSKA (reference sequence). Trimming removed 3 bases from V and 8 bases from J, with 10 bases in between. The CDR3 spans 11 residues. CDR3 sequence: CSASMEVGYTF. Written as DNA, the CDR3 is TGCAGTGCTAGTATGGAGGTGGGCTACACCTTC.